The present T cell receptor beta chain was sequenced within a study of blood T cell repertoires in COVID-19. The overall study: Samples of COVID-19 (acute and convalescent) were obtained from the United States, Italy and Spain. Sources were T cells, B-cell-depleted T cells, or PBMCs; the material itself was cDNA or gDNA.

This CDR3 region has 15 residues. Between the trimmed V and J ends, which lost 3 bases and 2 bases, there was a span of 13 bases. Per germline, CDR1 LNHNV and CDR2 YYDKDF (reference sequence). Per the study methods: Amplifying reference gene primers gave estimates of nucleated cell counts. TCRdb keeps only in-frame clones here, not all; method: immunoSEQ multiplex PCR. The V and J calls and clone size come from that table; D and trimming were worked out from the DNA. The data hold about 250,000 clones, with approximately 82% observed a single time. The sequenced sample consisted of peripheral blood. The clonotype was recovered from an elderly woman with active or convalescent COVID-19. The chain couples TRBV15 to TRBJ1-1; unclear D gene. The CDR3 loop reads CATSRETSDNTEAFF. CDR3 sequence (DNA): TGTGCCACCAGCAGGGAGACGAGTGACAACACTGAAGCTTTCTTT.